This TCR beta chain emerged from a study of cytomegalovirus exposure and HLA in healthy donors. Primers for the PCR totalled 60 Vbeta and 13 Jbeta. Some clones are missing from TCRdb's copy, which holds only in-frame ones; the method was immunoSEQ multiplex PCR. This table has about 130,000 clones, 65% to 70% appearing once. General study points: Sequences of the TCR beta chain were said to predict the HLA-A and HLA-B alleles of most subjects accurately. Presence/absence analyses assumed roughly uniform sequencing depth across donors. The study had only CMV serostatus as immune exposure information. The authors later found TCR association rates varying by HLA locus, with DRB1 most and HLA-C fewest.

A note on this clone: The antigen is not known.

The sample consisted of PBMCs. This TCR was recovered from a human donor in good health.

CDR3 DNA: TGTGCCAGCTCACCGGACAGGGCAAGACAGGAGACCCAGTACTTC. It yields the protein CASSPDRARQETQYF. The V call is TRBV18, the J call TRBJ2-5; 8 bases agree with TRBD1. With 3 bases clipped from V and 5 bases from J, the junction kept 8 bases outside the gene matches. Germline V gene sequence: CDR1 KGHSH, CDR2 LQKENI. This CDR3 region has 15 residues.